The 2 T cell receptor beta chains reported below all come from one sample, sequenced in a study of CD8+CD57+ T cells in acquired aplastic anemia (dated by TCRdb to the late 2010s). Sequencing relied on an Illumina HiSeq 2000. Genomic DNA was used as template for profiling of TCR beta VDJ combinations and CDR3 sequences. The public reads were run again by TCRdb, first through fastp at Q25 and then through MiXCR, and only productive beta chains were kept. Rows are unified per CDR3 protein, each entry keeping the most common DNA and genes. This sample is represented by roughly 130,000 distinct CDR3 sequences; 40% to 60% of them were singletons. 2% to 3% of the sample goes to the ten largest clones. The sequenced sample was sorted CD4+, CD8+, or CD8+CD57+ T cells (not recorded which) from PBMCs. The receptors were sampled from a human donor in good health, serving as a control.

This clonotype came up a few times. The J gene is TRBJ2-7, the V gene TRBV29-1, with D unclear. The CDR3 runs 11 residues. The germline V gene has CDR1 SQVTM and CDR2 ANQGSEA. V was pared by 4 bases and J by 0 bases, with 4 bases between. Written as DNA, the CDR3 is TGCAGCGTTGCTGGCTCCTACGAGCAGTACTTC. Translation gives CSVAGSYEQYF.

Of note for this clonotype: Sequence at one end of the junction differs from germline and may be a read error. V usage is TRBV19 and J usage is TRBJ1-5, with TRBD1 matching 10 bases. Germline V gene data show CDR1 as LNHDA and CDR2 as SQIVND (reference sequence). CDR3 length: 15 residues. The CDR3 DNA follows: TGCGCCAGTAGTGGCCGGGACAGGGGCAATCAGCCCCGGCATTTT. Its protein product is CASSGRDRGNQPRHF.